The rows below give T cell receptor beta chains drawn from one sample of a study of T cell responses to AZD1222 COVID-19 vaccine. Data came from immunoSEQ multiplex PCR; TCRdb stores just in-frame clones and leaves some out. Among 88,000 or so clones listed, roughly 89% were seen once. The sample here was peripheral blood, taken on day 0 of AZD1222 vaccination. The source is an adult in good health. The CDR3 runs from the conserved cysteine through the conserved F or W. Each record gives: D gene, V gene, CDR3 protein. D genes are given only for firm matches.

- TRBV6-5 CASSYGQLYEQYF
- TRBV7-9 CASQTGGGYGYTF
TRBD1 TRBV18 CASSRDRGHSPLHF
- TRBV11-3 CASSLSRGSLTDTQYF
TRBD1 TRBV2 CASSPDRAYGYGYTF
- TRBV12-1 CASSSAGGCEAFF
TRBD2 TRBV7-8 CASSLEASGASSSYEQYF
TRBD2 TRBV18 CASSPTSGDYTDTQYF
- TRBV6-5 CAGSYSEGHGYTF
- TRBV9 CASSVADSAYEQYF
- TRBV3-1/TRBV3-2 CASSPSFGGGDQPQHF
TRBD2 TRBV7-9 CASRLMGLAGGQIEQFF
- TRBV5-6 CASSPRPGPPNYGYTF
- TRBV2 CASSPTNRGQPQHF
- TRBV7-3 CASSLAPGRLNTEAFF
- TRBV5-5 CASSYLTIETQYF
- TRBV30 CAWGRYRYEQYF
- TRBV24-1 CATSRLGPYEQYF
- TRBV10-3 CAISESETQEEQYF
- TRBV30 CAWSLGGGVRGGTEAFF
- TRBV11-2 CASSSEGWTGELFF
- TRBV25-1 CASSELEQGVGNTEAFF
- TRBV30 CAWSAGAGEPEAFF
TRBD1 TRBV5-1 CASSSGTGLGYTF
- TRBV7-2 CASNRGGSYEQYF
- TRBV5-8 CASSRRGPSYNEQFF
TRBD1 TRBV12-5 CASGLAGQKYNSPLHF
TRBD1 TRBV4-2 CASSPPTGTGRIKGEAFF
- TRBV19 CASSIRTSPLTTGELFF
- TRBV2 CASSDPGTAYNSPLHF
TRBD2 TRBV9 CASSDLAGGASDTQYF
TRBD1 TRBV30 CAWGTGGKFADTQYF
TRBD1 TRBV12-5 CASGLAIGQGGPNQPQHF